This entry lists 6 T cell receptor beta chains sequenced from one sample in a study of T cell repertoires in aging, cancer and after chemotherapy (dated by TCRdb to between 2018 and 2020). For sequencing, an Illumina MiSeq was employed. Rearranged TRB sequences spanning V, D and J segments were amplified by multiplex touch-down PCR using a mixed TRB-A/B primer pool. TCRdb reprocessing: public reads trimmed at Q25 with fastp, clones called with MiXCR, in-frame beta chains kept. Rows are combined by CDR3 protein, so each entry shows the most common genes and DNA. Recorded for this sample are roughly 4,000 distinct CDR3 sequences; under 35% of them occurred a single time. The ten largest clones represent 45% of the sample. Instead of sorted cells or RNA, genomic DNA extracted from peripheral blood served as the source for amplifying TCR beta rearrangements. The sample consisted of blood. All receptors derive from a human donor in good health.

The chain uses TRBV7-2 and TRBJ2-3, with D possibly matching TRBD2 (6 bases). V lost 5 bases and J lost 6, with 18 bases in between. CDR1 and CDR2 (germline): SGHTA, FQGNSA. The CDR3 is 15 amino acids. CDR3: CASSQPASASDTQYF. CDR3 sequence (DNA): TGTGCCAGCAGCCAGCCGGCTAGCGCCTCCGATACGCAGTATTTT.

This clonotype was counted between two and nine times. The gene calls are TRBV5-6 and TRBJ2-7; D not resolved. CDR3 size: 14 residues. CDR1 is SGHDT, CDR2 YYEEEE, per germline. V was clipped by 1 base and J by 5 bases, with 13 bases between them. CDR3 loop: CASSLPLWADEQYF. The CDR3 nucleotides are TGTGCCAGCAGCTTGCCCTTGTGGGCTGACGAGCAGTACTTC. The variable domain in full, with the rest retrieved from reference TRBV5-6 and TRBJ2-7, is DAGVTQSPTHLIKTRGQQVTLRCSPKSGHDTVSWYQQALGQGPQFIFQYYEEEERQRGNFPDRFSGHQFPNYSSELNVNALLLGDSALYLCASSLPLWADEQYFGPGTRLTVT.

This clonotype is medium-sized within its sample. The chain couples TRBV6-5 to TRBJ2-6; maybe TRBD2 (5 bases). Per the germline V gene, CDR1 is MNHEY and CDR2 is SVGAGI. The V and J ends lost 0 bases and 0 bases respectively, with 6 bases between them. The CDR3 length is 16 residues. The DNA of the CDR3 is TGTGCCAGCAGTTACTCCGGGGTCTCTGGGGCCAACGTCCTGACTTTC. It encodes CASSYSGVSGANVLTF.

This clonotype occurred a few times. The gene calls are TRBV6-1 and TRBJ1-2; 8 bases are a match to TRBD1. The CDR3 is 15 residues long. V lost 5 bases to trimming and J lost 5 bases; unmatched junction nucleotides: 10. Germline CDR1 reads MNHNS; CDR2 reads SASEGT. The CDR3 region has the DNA TGTGCCAGCAGTTCAACTGCAGGGGGCGCTTATGGCTACACCTTC. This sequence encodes CASSSTAGGAYGYTF.

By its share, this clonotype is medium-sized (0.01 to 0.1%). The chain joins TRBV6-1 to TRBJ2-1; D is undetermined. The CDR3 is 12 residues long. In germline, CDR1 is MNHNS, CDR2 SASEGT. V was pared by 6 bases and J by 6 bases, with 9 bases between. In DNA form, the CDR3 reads TGTGCCAGCAGCTTTCCTAGCAATGAGCAGTTCTTC. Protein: CASSFPSNEQFF.

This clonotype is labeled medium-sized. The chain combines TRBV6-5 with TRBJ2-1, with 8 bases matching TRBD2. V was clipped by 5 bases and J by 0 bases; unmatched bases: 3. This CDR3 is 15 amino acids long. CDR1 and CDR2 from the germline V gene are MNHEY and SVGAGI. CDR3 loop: CASSERGSSYNEQFF. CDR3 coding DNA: TGTGCCAGCAGTGAGCGGGGGAGCTCCTACAATGAGCAGTTCTTC.